This TCR beta chain was identified in a study of identical twins. A universal primer site arose from template switching, and cDNA bore unique molecular identifiers. TCRdb reprocessed the 5' RACE reads via MiXCR and lists one record per CDR3 protein. The repertoire has around 1.7 million distinct CDR3 sequences, less than 40% of them found once; the top ten carry around 0.25%. This clonotype has at least ten counts. The sequence was collected from a newborn girl in good health. Sequencing was done on a sample of cord blood.

CDR3 sequence reads: CASLPGSLGEQFF. The CDR3 nucleotides are TGTGCCAGCCTCCCAGGGTCCCTCGGGGAGCAGTTCTTC. The chain employs TRBV9 and TRBJ2-1, with D tentatively TRBD1 (5 bases). Germline lookup yields CDR1 SGDLS and CDR2 YYNGEE. The ends were cut back, 7 bases at V and 10 bases at J, with 18 bases in the middle. The CDR3 length is 13 residues.